The rows below give T cell receptor beta chains drawn from one sample of a study of ipilimumab plus nivolumab after autologous stem cell transplantation. Only in-frame clones appear in the TCRdb table, and some are missing; sequencing was by immunoSEQ multiplex PCR. The sample lists fewer than 85,000 clones, approximately 83% occurring once. Sequencing used PBMCs, obtained in a trial of ipilimumab plus nivolumab as post-transplant consolidation. The receptors derive from a male donor with diffuse large B-cell lymphoma. Each CDR3 is given with its conserved first and last residue. Each record gives: J gene, clone size, D gene, V gene, CDR3 protein, CDR3 DNA. D genes are given only for firm matches. Part of the rows lack a size; the others show once, few, many or a class for expanded clones.

TRBJ1-3,once,.,TRBV5-4,CASGHAGQVGNTIYF,TGTGCCAGCGGACATGCGGGGCAAGTTGGAAACACCATATATTTT
TRBJ1-2,.,.,TRBV6-5,CASSWGYDYGYTF,TGTGCCAGCAGCTGGGGATACGACTATGGCTACACCTTC
TRBJ2-3,.,.,TRBV7-9,CASSFGMRTDTQYF,TGTGCCAGCAGCTTCGGGATGAGGACAGATACGCAGTATTTT
TRBJ2-5,.,TRBD2,TRBV11-1,CASSLGTPSGGALETQYF,TGTGCCAGCAGCTTAGGTACCCCTAGCGGGGGGGCCCTTGAGACCCAGTACTTC
TRBJ1-2,few,TRBD1,TRBV5-1,CASSSGQGAGWNYGYTF,TGCGCCAGCAGCTCGGGACAGGGGGCCGGATGGAACTATGGCTACACCTTC
TRBJ1-6,.,.,TRBV6-5,CASRLLSYNSPLHF,TGTGCCAGCAGACTCCTGTCCTATAATTCACCCCTCCACTTT
TRBJ2-3,.,.,TRBV5-8,CASSLSQNTDTQYF,TGTGCCAGCAGCTTGTCGCAGAACACAGATACGCAGTATTTT
TRBJ2-3,.,.,TRBV27,CASKSVGGWSTDTQYF,TGTGCCAGCAAAAGCGTGGGGGGCTGGAGCACAGATACGCAGTATTTT
TRBJ2-5,few,TRBD2,TRBV5-4,CASSSGLAGEQETQYF,TGTGCCAGCAGCTCAGGGCTAGCGGGGGAACAAGAGACCCAGTACTTC
TRBJ2-7,.,.,TRBV14,CASSQGFLLGGTYEQYF,TGTGCCAGCAGCCAAGGGTTTTTATTGGGGGGAACCTACGAGCAGTACTTC
TRBJ2-7,.,TRBD2,TRBV2,CASSMRTSGGGSYEQYF,TGTGCCAGCAGTATGCGGACTAGCGGGGGGGGGTCCTACGAGCAGTACTTC
TRBJ2-5,.,.,TRBV18,CASSPDRQETQYF,TGTGCCAGCTCACCGGACAGACAAGAGACCCAGTACTTC
TRBJ2-5,.,.,TRBV15,CATSRDAEETQYF,TGTGCCACCAGCAGAGATGCGGAGGAGACCCAGTACTTC
TRBJ2-3,.,TRBD2,TRBV19,CASSIDPPTSGGQDTQYF,TGTGCCAGTAGTATAGACCCTCCGACTAGCGGGGGACAAGATACGCAGTATTTT
TRBJ2-7,.,.,TRBV27,CASSRSGRMNEQYF,TGTGCCAGCAGCCGATCGGGGAGGATGAACGAGCAGTACTTC
TRBJ1-2,.,.,TRBV19,CASSMAPGYGYTF,TGTGCCAGTAGTATGGCCCCCGGGTATGGCTACACCTTC
TRBJ2-3,.,.,TRBV5-1,CASSLGRVLDTQYF,TGCGCCAGCAGCTTGGGGCGGGTTTTGGATACGCAGTATTTT
TRBJ1-2,few,.,TRBV4-1,CASSQAQNRAPSTF,TGCGCCAGCAGCCAGGCACAGAACAGGGCCCCGAGCACCTTC
TRBJ2-1,few,.,TRBV5-1,CASSFSNRNNEQFF,TGCGCCAGCAGCTTCTCGAACCGTAACAATGAGCAGTTCTTC
TRBJ2-3,.,TRBD2,TRBV27,CASSPLGYSGGANTQYF,TGTGCCAGCAGTCCCCTTGGGTATAGCGGGGGGGCGAATACGCAGTATTTT
TRBJ2-3,.,TRBD2,TRBV29-1,CSVVLAGSTDTQYF,TGCAGCGTTGTTTTAGCGGGGAGCACAGATACGCAGTATTTT
TRBJ2-3,.,.,TRBV9,CASSATGGVAQYF,TGTGCCAGCAGCGCTACGGGCGGGGTGGCGCAGTATTTT
TRBJ1-2,.,TRBD1,TRBV5-4,CASSAAGTGGPYGYTF,TGTGCCAGCAGCGCGGCCGGGACAGGGGGACCCTATGGCTACACCTTC
TRBJ2-3,.,TRBD2,TRBV14,CASSRPGLATDTQYF,TGTGCCAGCAGCCGCCCGGGACTAGCGACAGATACGCAGTATTTT
TRBJ1-2,.,.,TRBV7-9,CASSLVRRADTNYGYTF,TGTGCCAGCAGCTTGGTACGTCGGGCAGACACTAACTATGGCTACACCTTC
TRBJ1-5,.,TRBD1,TRBV19,CATQGAAYSNQPQHF,TGTGCCACGCAGGGGGCGGCCTATAGCAATCAGCCCCAGCATTTT
TRBJ2-1,.,.,TRBV6-5,CASRDAVTREQFF,TGTGCCAGCAGAGACGCGGTTACTCGTGAGCAGTTCTTC
TRBJ1-2,.,.,TRBV7-9,CASSQELFQGPLVYGYTF,TGTGCCAGCAGCCAAGAGCTTTTCCAGGGACCCCTTGTCTATGGCTACACCTTC
TRBJ1-1,.,.,TRBV6-4,CASLAKNTEAFF,TGTGCAAGCCTGGCCAAGAACACTGAAGCTTTCTTT
TRBJ1-6,.,.,TRBV7-2,CASSFGGTYNSPLHF,TGTGCCAGCAGCTTTGGCGGGACCTATAATTCACCCCTCCACTTT
TRBJ1-1,.,TRBD1,TRBV19,CASRDRGKAVNTEAFF,TGTGCCAGCCGGGACAGGGGGAAGGCGGTGAACACTGAAGCTTTCTTT
TRBJ1-5,.,TRBD1,TRBV7-7,CASSIGQDHQPQHF,TGTGCCAGCAGCATCGGACAGGACCATCAGCCCCAGCATTTT
TRBJ2-1,.,TRBD2,TRBV5-1,CASSLDTSGALNEQFF,TGCGCCAGCAGCTTGGATACTAGCGGGGCTTTAAATGAGCAGTTCTTC
TRBJ2-7,.,.,TRBV6-1,CASSEEGGQVYEQYF,TGTGCCAGCAGTGAAGAGGGGGGCCAGGTCTACGAGCAGTACTTC
TRBJ2-7,.,TRBD1,TRBV4-2,CASSLDRGDEQYF,TGTGCCAGCAGCCTCGACAGGGGCGACGAGCAGTACTTC
TRBJ1-6,.,.,TRBV6-6,CASTPVGGSDSPLHF,TGTGCCAGCACTCCAGTGGGGGGATCTGATTCACCCCTCCACTTT
TRBJ1-5,once,TRBD1,TRBV28,CASSFSPGGYNQPQHF,TGTGCCAGCAGTTTTAGCCCAGGGGGGTATAATCAGCCCCAGCATTTT
TRBJ1-5,.,.,TRBV6-5,CASSRRPQGNQPQHF,TGTGCCAGCTCCCGAAGGCCCCAGGGCAATCAGCCCCAGCATTTT
TRBJ1-2,once,TRBD1,TRBV9,CASSGQDRVGYTF,TGTGCCAGCAGCGGCCAGGACAGGGTTGGCTACACCTTC
TRBJ2-5,once,.,TRBV5-1,CASSPAPGEQETQYF,TGCGCCAGCAGCCCCGCTCCAGGGGAGCAAGAGACCCAGTACTTC
TRBJ1-2,.,.,TRBV6-1,CASSAETRQVGTNYGYTF,TGTGCCAGCAGTGCCGAGACTAGACAGGTTGGAACTAACTATGGCTACACCTTC
TRBJ1-1,.,.,TRBV6-5,CASKTGQLAATEAFF,TGTGCCAGCAAAACCGGACAGCTTGCTGCGACTGAAGCTTTCTTT
TRBJ2-1,few,.,TRBV6-5,CASSLSWGSYNEQFF,TGTGCCAGCAGTTTATCTTGGGGCTCCTACAATGAGCAGTTCTTC
TRBJ2-3,.,TRBD2,TRBV5-1,CASSAGVDTQYF,TGCGCCAGCTCAGCGGGGGTTGATACGCAGTATTTT
TRBJ2-3,.,TRBD2,TRBV6-5,CASSYGTSGTDTQYF,TGTGCCAGCAGTTACGGGACTAGCGGCACAGATACGCAGTATTTT
TRBJ2-4,.,.,TRBV7-2,CASSFPPALTQYF,TGTGCCAGCAGCTTCCCACCGGCGTTGACTCAGTACTTC
TRBJ2-1,.,.,TRBV7-2,CASSRGIGYNEQFF,TGTGCCAGCAGCAGGGGAATAGGGTACAATGAGCAGTTCTTC
TRBJ2-1,.,.,TRBV7-9,CASSLGQTYNEQFF,TGTGCCAGCAGCTTAGGCCAGACCTACAATGAGCAGTTCTTC
TRBJ2-7,.,.,TRBV2,CASSLNAYEQYF,TGTGCCAGCAGTCTAAATGCCTACGAGCAGTACTTC
TRBJ1-6,once,TRBD1,TRBV4-1,CASSHRSGTGLSYNSPLHF,TGCGCCAGCAGCCACCGTTCGGGGACAGGCCTCTCCTATAATTCACCCCTCCACTTT
TRBJ1-4,.,.,TRBV19,CASSSWEGYNEKLFF,TGTGCCAGTAGTAGTTGGGAAGGCTACAACGAAAAACTGTTTTTT
TRBJ1-6,.,TRBD1,TRBV7-6,CASSLTGTGDSPLHF,TGTGCCAGCAGCTTGACCGGGACAGGTGATTCACCCCTCCACTTT
TRBJ2-1,once,.,TRBV6-5,CASSYSVESINEQFF,TGTGCCAGCAGTTACTCGGTAGAGAGCATTAATGAGCAGTTCTTC
TRBJ1-6,.,.,TRBV14,CASSSVGGSPLHF,TGTGCCAGCAGCTCGGTGGGCGGTTCACCCCTCCACTTT
TRBJ2-2,.,.,TRBV6-1,CASRGDRTPIGELFF,TGTGCCAGCAGGGGAGATCGGACCCCAATCGGGGAGCTGTTTTTT
TRBJ2-7,.,.,TRBV29-1,CSVEGNEGYEQYF,TGCAGCGTTGAAGGAAATGAGGGCTACGAGCAGTACTTC
TRBJ1-4,.,TRBD1,TRBV6-1,CASSEMTGFNEKLFF,TGTGCCAGCAGTGAAATGACAGGGTTTAATGAAAAACTGTTTTTT
TRBJ2-7,.,.,TRBV6-1,CASSEGAGSSYEQYF,TGTGCCAGCAGTGAAGGGGCTGGAAGCTCCTACGAGCAGTACTTC
TRBJ2-7,.,.,TRBV7-7,CASCKGYEQYF,TGTGCTAGCTGTAAGGGTTACGAGCAGTACTTC
TRBJ1-1,.,.,TRBV11-3,CASSLAVTEAFF,TGTGCCAGCAGCTTAGCGGTCACTGAAGCTTTCTTT